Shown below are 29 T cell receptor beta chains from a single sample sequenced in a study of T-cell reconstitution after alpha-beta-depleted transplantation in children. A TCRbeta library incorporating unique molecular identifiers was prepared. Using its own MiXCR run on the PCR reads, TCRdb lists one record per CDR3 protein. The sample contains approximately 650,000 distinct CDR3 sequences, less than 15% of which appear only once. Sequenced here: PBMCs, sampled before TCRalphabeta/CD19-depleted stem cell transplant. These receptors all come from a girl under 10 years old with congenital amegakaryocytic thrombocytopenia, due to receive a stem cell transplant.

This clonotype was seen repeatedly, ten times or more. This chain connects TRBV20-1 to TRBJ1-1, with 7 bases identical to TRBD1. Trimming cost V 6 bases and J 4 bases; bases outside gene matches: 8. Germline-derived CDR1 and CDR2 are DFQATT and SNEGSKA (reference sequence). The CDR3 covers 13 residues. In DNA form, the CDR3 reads TGCAGTGCGGAACGGACAGGTACCACTGAAGCTTTCTTT. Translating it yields CSAERTGTTEAFF.

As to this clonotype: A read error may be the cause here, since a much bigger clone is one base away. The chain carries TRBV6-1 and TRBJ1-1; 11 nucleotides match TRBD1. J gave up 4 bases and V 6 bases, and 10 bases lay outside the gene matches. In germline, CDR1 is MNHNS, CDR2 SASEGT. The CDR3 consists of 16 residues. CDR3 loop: CASSPKRGTGGTEAFF. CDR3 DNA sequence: TGTGCCAGCAGCCCGAAAAGGGGGACAGGGGGCACTGAAGCTTTCTTT.

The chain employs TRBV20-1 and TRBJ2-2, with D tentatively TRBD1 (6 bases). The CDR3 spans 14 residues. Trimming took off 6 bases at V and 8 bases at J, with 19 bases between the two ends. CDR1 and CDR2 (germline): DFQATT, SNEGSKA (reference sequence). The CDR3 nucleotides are TGCAGTGCGGCGGGCCCCTGGGGGCTGGGGGAGCTGTTTTTT. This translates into CSAAGPWGLGELFF.

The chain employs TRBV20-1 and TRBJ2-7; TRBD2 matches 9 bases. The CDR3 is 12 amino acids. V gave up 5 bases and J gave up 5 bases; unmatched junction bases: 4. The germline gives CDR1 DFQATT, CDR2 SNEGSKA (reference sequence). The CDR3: CSALAGLDEQYF. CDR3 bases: TGCAGTGCTCTAGCGGGACTCGACGAGCAGTACTTC.

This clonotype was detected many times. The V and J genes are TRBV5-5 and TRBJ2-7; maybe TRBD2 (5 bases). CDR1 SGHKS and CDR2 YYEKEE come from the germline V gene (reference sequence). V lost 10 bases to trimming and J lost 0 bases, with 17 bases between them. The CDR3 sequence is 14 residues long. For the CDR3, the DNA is TGTGCCTACCGACTGGAGGCAAGCTCCTACGAGCAGTACTTC. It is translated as CAYRLEASSYEQYF.

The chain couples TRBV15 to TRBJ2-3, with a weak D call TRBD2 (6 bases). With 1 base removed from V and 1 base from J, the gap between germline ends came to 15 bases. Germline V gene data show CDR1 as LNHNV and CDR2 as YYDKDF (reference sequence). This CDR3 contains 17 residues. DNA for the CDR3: TGTGCCACCAGCAGAGTGTTTCGGGGCGGGGGCACAGATACGCAGTATTTT. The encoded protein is CATSRVFRGGGTDTQYF.

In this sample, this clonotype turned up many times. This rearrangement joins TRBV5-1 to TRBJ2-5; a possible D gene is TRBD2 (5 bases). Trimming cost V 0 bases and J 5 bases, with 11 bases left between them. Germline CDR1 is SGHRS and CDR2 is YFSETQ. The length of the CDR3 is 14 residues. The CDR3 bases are TGCGCCAGCAGCTTGGGCTCCGGGATCGAGACCCAGTACTTC. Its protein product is CASSLGSGIETQYF.

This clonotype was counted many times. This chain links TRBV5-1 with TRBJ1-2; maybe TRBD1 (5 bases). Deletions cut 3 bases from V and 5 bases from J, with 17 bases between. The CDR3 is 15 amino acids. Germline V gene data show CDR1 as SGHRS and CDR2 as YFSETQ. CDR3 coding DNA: TGCGCCAGCAGCTGGGCCGGGACGGAGACATATGGCTACACCTTC. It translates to CASSWAGTETYGYTF.

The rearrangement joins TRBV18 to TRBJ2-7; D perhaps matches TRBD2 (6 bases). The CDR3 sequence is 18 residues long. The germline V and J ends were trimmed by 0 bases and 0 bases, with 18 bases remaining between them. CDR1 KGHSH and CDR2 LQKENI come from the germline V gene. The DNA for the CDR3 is TGTGCCAGCTCACCACCGAGGCTAGCGAGCATTAACTCCTACGAGCAGTACTTC. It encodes CASSPPRLASINSYEQYF.

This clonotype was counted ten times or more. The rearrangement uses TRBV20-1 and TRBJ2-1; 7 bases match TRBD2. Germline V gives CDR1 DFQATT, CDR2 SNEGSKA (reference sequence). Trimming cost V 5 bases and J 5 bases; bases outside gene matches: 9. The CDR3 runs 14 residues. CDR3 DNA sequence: TGCAGTGCTTCTCGGGTAGCGGGCCACAATGAGCAGTTCTTC. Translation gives CSASRVAGHNEQFF.

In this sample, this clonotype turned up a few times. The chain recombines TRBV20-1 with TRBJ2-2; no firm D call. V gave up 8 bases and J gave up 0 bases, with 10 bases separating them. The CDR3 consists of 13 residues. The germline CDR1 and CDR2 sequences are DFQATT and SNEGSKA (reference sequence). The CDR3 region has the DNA TGCAGTTCTCAATTCGCGAACACCGGGGAGCTGTTTTTT. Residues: CSSQFANTGELFF.

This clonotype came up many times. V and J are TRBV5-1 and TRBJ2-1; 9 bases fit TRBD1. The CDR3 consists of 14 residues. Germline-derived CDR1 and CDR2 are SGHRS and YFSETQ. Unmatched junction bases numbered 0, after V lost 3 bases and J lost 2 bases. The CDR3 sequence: CASSWDRAYNEQFF. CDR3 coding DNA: TGCGCCAGCAGCTGGGACAGGGCCTACAATGAGCAGTTCTTC.

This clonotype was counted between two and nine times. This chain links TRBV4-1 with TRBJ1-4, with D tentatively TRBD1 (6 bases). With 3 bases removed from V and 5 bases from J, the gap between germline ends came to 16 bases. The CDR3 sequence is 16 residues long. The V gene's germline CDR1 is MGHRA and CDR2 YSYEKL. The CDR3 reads CASSHEMDRRNEKLFF. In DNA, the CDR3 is TGCGCCAGCAGCCACGAGATGGACAGAAGAAATGAAAAACTGTTTTTT.

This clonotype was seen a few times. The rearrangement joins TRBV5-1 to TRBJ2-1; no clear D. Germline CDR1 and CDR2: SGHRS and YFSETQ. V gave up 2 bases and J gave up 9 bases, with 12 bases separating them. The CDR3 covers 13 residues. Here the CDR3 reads CASSLGVGREQFF. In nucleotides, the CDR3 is TGCGCCAGCAGCTTAGGCGTTGGACGTGAGCAGTTCTTC. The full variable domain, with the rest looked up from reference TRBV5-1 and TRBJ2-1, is KAGVTQTPRYLIKTRGQQVTLSCSPISGHRSVSWYQQTPGQGLQFLFEYFSETQRNKGNFPGRFSGRQFSNSRSEMNVSTLELGDSALYLCASSLGVGREQFFGPGTRLTVL.

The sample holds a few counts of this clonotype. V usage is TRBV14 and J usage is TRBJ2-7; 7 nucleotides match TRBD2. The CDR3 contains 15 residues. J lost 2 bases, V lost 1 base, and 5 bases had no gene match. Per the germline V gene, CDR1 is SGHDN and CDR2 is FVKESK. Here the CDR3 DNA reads TGTGCCAGCAGCCAAGGATTGGGGGGGGCCTACGAGCAGTACTTC. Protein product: CASSQGLGGAYEQYF.

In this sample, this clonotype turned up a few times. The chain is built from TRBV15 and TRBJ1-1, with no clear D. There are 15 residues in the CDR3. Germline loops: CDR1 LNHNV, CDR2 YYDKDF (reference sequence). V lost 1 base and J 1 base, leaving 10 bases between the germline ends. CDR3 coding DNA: TGTGCCACCAGCAGAGGTGCAGAAGCGAACACTGAAGCTTTCTTT. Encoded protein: CATSRGAEANTEAFF.

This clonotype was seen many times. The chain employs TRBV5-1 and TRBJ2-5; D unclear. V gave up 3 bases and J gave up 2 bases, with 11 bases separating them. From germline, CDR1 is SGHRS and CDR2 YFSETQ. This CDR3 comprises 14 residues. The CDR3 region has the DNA TGCGCCAGCAGCTACGAATCCGGGCAAGAGACCCAGTACTTC. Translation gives CASSYESGQETQYF.

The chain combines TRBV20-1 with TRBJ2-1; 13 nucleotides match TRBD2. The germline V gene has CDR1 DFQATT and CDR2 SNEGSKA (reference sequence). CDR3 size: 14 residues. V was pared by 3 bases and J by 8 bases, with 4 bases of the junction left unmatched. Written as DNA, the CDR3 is TGCAGTGCTAGGGGACTAGCGGGATCTTATGAGCAGTTCTTC. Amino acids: CSARGLAGSYEQFF.

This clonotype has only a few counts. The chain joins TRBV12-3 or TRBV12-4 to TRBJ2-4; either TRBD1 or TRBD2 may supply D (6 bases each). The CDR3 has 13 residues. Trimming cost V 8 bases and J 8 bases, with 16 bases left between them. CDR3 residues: CASRWGAWDIQYF. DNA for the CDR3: TGTGCCAGCCGGTGGGGGGCCTGGGACATTCAGTACTTC.

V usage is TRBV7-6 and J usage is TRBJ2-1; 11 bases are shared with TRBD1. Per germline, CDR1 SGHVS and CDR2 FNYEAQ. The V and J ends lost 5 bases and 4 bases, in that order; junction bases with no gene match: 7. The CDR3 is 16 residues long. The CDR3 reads CASSTRTGGVYNEQFF. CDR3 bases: TGTGCCAGCAGCACCCGGACAGGGGGCGTGTACAATGAGCAGTTCTTC.

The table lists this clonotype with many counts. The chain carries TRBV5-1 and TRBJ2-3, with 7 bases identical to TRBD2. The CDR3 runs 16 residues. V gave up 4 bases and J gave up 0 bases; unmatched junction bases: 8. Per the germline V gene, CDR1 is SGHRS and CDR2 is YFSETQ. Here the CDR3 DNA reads TGCGCCAGCAGCCCCGCGGGAGCGGGGAGCACAGATACGCAGTATTTT. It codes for CASSPAGAGSTDTQYF.

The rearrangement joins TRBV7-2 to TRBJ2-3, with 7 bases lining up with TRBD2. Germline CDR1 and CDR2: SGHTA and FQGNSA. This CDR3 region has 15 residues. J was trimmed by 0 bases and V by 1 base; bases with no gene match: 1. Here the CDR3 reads CASSLVTSSTDTQYF. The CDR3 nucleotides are TGTGCCAGCAGCTTAGTGACTAGCAGCACAGATACGCAGTATTTT.

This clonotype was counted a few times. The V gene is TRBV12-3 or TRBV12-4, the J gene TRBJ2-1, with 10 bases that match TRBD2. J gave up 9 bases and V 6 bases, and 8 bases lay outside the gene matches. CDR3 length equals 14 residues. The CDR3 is CASSSGRAYGEQFF. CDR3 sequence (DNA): TGTGCCAGCAGCAGCGGGAGGGCTTATGGTGAGCAGTTCTTC.

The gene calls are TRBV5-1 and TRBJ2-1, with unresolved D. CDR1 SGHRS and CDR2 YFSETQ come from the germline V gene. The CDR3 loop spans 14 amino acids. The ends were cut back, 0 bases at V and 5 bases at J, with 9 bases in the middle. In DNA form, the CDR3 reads TGCGCCAGCAGCTTGGGGGCAGTTCACAATGAGCAGTTCTTC. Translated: CASSLGAVHNEQFF.

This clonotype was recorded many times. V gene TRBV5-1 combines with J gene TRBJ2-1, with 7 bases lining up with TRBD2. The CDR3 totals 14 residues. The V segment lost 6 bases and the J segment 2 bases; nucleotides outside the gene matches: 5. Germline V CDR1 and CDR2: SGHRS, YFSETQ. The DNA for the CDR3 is TGCGCCAGCATGGAGGGAGGGCCCTACAATGAGCAGTTCTTC. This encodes CASMEGGPYNEQFF.

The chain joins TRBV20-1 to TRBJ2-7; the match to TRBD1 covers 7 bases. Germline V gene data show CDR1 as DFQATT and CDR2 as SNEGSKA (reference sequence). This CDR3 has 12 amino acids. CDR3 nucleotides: TGCAGGGCGGACAGGTCTACCCACGAGCAGTACTTC. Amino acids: CRADRSTHEQYF.

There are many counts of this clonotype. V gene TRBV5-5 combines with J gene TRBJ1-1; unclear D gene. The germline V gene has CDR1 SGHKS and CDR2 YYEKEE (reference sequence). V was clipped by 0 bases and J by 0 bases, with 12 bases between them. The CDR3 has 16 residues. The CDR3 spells CASSLAPAAMNTEAFF. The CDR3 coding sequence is TGTGCCAGCAGCTTGGCCCCGGCAGCTATGAACACTGAAGCTTTCTTT. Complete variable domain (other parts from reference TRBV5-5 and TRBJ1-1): DAGVTQSPTHLIKTRGQQVTLRCSPISGHKSVSWYQQVLGQGPQFIFQYYEKEERGRGNFPDRFSARQFPNYSSELNVNALLLGDSALYLCASSLAPAAMNTEAFFGQGTRLTVV.

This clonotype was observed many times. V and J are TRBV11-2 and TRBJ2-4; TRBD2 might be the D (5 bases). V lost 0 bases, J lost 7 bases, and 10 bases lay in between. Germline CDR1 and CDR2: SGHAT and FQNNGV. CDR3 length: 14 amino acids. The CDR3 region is CASSLDGGLNIQYF. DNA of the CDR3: TGTGCCAGCAGCTTAGATGGCGGGTTGAACATTCAGTACTTC.

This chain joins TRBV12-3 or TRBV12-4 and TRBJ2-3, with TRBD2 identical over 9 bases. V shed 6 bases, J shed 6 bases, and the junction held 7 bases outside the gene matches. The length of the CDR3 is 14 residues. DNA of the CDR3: TGTGCCAGCAGCTTGACTAGCGGCATGGATACGCAGTATTTT. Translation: CASSLTSGMDTQYF.